This T cell receptor beta chain was sequenced for a study of T-cell memory formation after mild COVID-19. Study background: TCR clustering was largely donor specific.

Germline V gene data show CDR1 as GTSNPN and CDR2 as SVGIG (reference sequence). The CDR3 is 14 amino acids. V shed 3 bases, J shed 8 bases, and the junction held 6 bases outside the gene matches. Barcoded TCR alpha and TCR beta cDNA libraries with UMIs came from 5'RACE using constant-segment primers. TCRdb independently ran MiXCR on the 5' RACE reads; one entry per CDR3 protein. The repertoire holds 560,000 or so distinct CDR3 sequences, with approximately 15% as singletons. The TCR sequence derives from an adult woman who had mild COVID-19 (a few samples of this study predate the infection). Cell type and time point are not known. The J gene is TRBJ1-4, the V gene TRBV30, with TRBD1 matching over 10 bases. What was sequenced was PBMCs or a T cell subset sorted from them (not recorded which). The CDR3 loop reads CAWRGTGESEKLFF. The CDR3 DNA reads TGTGCCTGGAGAGGGACAGGGGAGAGCGAAAAACTGTTTTTT.